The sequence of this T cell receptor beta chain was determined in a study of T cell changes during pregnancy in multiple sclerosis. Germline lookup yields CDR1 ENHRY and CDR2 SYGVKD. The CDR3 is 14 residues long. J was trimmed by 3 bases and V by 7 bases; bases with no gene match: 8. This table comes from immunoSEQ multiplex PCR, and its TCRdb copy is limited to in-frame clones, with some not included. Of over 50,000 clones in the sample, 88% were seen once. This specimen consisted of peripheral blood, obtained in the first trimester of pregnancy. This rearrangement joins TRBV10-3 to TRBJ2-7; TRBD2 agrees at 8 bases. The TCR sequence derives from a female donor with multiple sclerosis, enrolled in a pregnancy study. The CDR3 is CAITQRESNYEQYF. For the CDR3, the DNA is TGTGCCATCACTCAGCGGGAGAGCAACTACGAGCAGTACTTC.